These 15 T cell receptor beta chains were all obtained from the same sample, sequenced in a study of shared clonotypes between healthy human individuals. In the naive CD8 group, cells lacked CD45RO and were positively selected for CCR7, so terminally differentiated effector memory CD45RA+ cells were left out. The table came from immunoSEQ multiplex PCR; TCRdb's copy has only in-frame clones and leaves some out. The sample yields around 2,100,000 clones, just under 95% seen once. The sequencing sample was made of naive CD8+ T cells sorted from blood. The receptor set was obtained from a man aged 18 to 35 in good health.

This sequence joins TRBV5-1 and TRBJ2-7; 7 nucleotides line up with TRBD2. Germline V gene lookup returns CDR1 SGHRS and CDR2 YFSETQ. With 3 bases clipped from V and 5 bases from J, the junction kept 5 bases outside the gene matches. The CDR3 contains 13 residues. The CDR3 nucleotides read TGCGCCAGCAGCTGGGGGAGCGGGGACGAGCAGTACTTC. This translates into CASSWGSGDEQYF.

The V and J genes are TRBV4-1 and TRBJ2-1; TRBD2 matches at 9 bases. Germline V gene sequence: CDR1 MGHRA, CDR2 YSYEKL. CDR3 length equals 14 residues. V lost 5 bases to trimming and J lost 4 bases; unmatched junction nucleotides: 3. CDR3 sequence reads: CASSALAGYNEQFF. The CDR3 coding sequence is TGCGCCAGCAGCGCCCTAGCGGGGTACAATGAGCAGTTCTTC.

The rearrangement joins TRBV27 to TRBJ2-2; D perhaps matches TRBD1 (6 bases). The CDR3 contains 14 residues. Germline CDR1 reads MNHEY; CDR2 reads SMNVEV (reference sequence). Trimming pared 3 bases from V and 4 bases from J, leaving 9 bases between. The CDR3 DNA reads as TGTGCCAGCAGTTTCGCAGGGGCCACCGGGGAGCTGTTTTTT. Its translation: CASSFAGATGELFF.

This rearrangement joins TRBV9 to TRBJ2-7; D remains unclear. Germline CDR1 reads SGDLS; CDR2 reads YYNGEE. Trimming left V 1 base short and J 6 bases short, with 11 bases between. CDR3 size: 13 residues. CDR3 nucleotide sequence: TGTGCCAGCAGCGTAACCCCGGCTACCGAGCAGTACTTC. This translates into CASSVTPATEQYF.

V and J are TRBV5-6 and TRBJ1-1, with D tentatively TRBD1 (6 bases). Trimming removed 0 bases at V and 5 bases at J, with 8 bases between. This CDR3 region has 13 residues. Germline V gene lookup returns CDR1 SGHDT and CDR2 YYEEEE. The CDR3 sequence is CASSLAGQTEAFF. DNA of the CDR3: TGTGCCAGCAGCTTGGCCGGACAGACTGAAGCTTTCTTT.

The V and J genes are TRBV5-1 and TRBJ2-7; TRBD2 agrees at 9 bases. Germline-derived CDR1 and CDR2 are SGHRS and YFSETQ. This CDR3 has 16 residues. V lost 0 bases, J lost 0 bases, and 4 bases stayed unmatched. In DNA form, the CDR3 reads TGCGCCAGCAGCTTGGATCTAGCGGGAAGCTCCTACGAGCAGTACTTC. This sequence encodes CASSLDLAGSSYEQYF.

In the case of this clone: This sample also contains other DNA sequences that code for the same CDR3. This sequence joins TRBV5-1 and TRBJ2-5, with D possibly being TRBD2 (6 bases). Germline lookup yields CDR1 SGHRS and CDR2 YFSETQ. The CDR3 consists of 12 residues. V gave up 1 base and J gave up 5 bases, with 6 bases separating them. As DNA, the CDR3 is TGCGCCAGCAGCTTGAGCGGGGAGACCCAGTACTTC. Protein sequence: CASSLSGETQYF.

The DNA of the CDR3 is TGCAGCGCTCAGCAACCCAGCGGGCCCCGCTCTGGGGCCAACGTCCTGACTTTC. Its translation is CSAQQPSGPRSGANVLTF. The chain employs TRBV29-1 and TRBJ2-6; possible D gene TRBD2, 6 bases. In germline, CDR1 is SQVTM, CDR2 ANQGSEA. The CDR3 has 18 amino acids. The V gene lost 7 bases and the J gene lost 0 bases, with 22 bases spanning the gap.

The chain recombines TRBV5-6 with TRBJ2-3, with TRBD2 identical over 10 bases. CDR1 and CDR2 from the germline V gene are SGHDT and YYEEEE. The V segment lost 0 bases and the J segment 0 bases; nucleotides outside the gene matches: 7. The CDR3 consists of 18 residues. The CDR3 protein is CASSLVSGGLQSTDTQYF. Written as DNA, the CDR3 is TGTGCCAGCAGCTTGGTTAGCGGGGGGCTTCAAAGCACAGATACGCAGTATTTT.

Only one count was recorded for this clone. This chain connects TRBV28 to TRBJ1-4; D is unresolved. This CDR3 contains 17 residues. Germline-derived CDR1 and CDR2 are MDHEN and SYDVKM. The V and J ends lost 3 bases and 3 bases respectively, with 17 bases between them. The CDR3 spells CASSFLGWPEANEKLFF. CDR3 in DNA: TGTGCCAGCAGTTTCCTGGGCTGGCCAGAGGCTAATGAAAAACTGTTTTTT.

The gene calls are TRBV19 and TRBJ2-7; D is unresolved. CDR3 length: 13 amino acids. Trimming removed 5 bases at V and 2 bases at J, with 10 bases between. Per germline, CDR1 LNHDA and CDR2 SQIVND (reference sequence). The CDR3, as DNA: TGTGCCAGTAGTGCCCATACAGCCTACGAGCAGTACTTC. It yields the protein CASSAHTAYEQYF.

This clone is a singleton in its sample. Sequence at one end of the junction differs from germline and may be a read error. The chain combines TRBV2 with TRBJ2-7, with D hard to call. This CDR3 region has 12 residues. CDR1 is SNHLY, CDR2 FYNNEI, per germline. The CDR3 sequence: CASTESDGEQYF. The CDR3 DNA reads TGTGCCAGCACTGAATCCGACGGCGAGCAGTACTTC.

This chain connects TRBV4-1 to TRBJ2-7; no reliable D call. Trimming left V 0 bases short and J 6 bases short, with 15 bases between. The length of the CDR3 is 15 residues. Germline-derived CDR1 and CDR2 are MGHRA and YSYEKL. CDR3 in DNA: TGCGCCAGCAGCCAAGATCGGCCCGGCGATAGCGAGCAGTACTTC. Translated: CASSQDRPGDSEQYF.

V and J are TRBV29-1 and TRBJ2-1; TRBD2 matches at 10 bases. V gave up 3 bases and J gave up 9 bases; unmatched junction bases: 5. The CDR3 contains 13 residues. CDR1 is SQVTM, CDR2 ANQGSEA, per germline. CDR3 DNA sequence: TGCAGCGTTGACACTAGCGGGGCGTTTGAGCAGTTCTTC. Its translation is CSVDTSGAFEQFF.

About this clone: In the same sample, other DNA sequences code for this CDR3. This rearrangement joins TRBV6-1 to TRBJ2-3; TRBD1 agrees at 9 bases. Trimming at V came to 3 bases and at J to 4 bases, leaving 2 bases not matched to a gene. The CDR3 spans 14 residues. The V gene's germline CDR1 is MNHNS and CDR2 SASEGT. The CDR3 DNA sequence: TGTGCCAGCAGTGACTGGACAGGGGCAGATACGCAGTATTTT. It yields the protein CASSDWTGADTQYF.